A single sample gave rise to the 17 T cell receptor beta chains below, sequenced in a study of blood T cells in healthy people across ages. Combining a sample-barcoded 5' primer with a J-beta primer mix, a second PCR ran for roughly 7 to 12 cycles. TCRdb reprocessed the 5' RACE reads via MiXCR and lists one record per CDR3 protein. The repertoire holds about 1,400,000 distinct CDR3 sequences, roughly 40% seen once, with 7% to 9.5% in the top ten. Sequenced material: blood. Receptors were obtained from a woman aged 18-35 years in good health.

The rearrangement links TRBV12-3 or TRBV12-4 to TRBJ1-1; weak D call: TRBD1 (5 bases). V lost 5 bases, J lost 11 bases, and 18 bases lay in between. This CDR3 spans 13 amino acids. This CDR3 reads CASSPRGGVRAFF. The CDR3 DNA is TGTGCCAGCAGTCCCCGGGGAGGGGTTAGGGCTTTCTTT.

The chain combines TRBV4-1 with TRBJ2-7; TRBD2 aligns across 10 bases. The V gene's germline CDR1 is MGHRA and CDR2 YSYEKL. The V segment lost 2 bases and the J segment 0 bases; nucleotides outside the gene matches: 4. The CDR3 is made up of 16 amino acids. In DNA, the CDR3 is TGCGCCAGCAGCCAACCCGGGACTAGCGCCTCCTACGAGCAGTACTTC. Translating it yields CASSQPGTSASYEQYF.

Concerning this clonotype itself: Germline and junction disagree at one end, which may indicate a read error. The rearrangement joins TRBV20-1 to TRBJ1-5; D call uncertain. Germline values: CDR1 DFQATT, CDR2 SNEGSKA (reference sequence). The CDR3 contains 13 residues. The DNA of the CDR3 is TGCAATGCTCGAGAGGGTACCGACCAGCCCCAGCATTTT. It codes for CNAREGTDQPQHF.

A few counts support this clonotype. V is TRBV10-3 and J is TRBJ1-5; a weak D match, TRBD1 (6 bases). Germline lookup yields CDR1 ENHRY and CDR2 SYGVKD. V was shortened by 4 bases and J by 2 bases, with 12 bases between the two germline ends. The CDR3 is 15 residues long. DNA of the CDR3: TGTGCCATCAGTGGGTGGGGACAAGGCAATCAGCCCCAGCATTTT. Amino acid sequence: CAISGWGQGNQPQHF.

This clonotype was observed a handful of times. This chain connects TRBV20-1 to TRBJ1-5; 8 bases align to TRBD1. Germline V CDR1 and CDR2: DFQATT, SNEGSKA (reference sequence). V shed 6 bases, J shed 3 bases, and the junction held 7 bases outside the gene matches. This CDR3 has 14 amino acids. The CDR3 coding sequence is TGCAGTGCCACGACAGGGGATCTCAATCAGCCCCAGCATTTT. Protein sequence: CSATTGDLNQPQHF.

This clonotype was counted between two and nine times. The chain employs TRBV7-2 and TRBJ2-5; 11 bases are a match to TRBD2. This CDR3 has 15 amino acids. The V gene end was trimmed by 4 bases and the J gene end by 2 bases; junction bases not matched to a gene: 3. CDR1 is SGHTA, CDR2 FQGNSA, per germline. The CDR3 DNA reads as TGTGCCAGCAGCTCACTAGCGGGGGTGCAAGAGACCCAGTACTTC. This encodes CASSSLAGVQETQYF.

Comment on this clonotype: A much larger clone is a single base away; this may be a read error. The chain carries TRBV29-1 and TRBJ2-1; TRBD2 aligns across 7 bases. The J call may be wrong; the DNA end is better matched by TRBJ2-7. The germline gives CDR1 SQVTM, CDR2 ANQGSEA. This CDR3 contains 13 residues. The CDR3 protein is CSVFGGGYNEQYF. CDR3 DNA sequence: TGCAGCGTTTTTGGCGGGGGTTACAATGAGCAGTACTTC.

This clonotype has more than one count but fewer than ten. This chain connects TRBV4-1 to TRBJ2-1; TRBD2 is a possible D gene (5 bases). This CDR3 spans 17 amino acids. Germline CDR1 reads MGHRA; CDR2 reads YSYEKL. Trimming took 0 bases from V and 0 from J, leaving 12 bases between them. The chain's CDR3 is CASSQEEGTTSYNEQFF. CDR3 in DNA: TGCGCCAGCAGCCAAGAAGAGGGTACAACCTCCTACAATGAGCAGTTCTTC.

This clonotype was counted only a few times. This rearrangement joins TRBV3-1 to TRBJ2-1; D not certain. Germline CDR1 reads LGHDT; CDR2 reads YNNKEL (reference sequence). The V end lost 9 bases, the J end lost 6 bases, and 12 bases lay between the germline ends. The CDR3 length is 12 residues. This CDR3 is CASNQLGNEQFF. The CDR3 DNA is TGTGCCAGTAACCAACTTGGCAATGAGCAGTTCTTC.

V gene TRBV12-3 or TRBV12-4 combines with J gene TRBJ2-1; the D gene is possibly TRBD1 (5 bases). The CDR3 consists of 15 residues. V was clipped by 3 bases and J by 6 bases, with 15 bases between them. DNA of the CDR3: TGTGCCAGCAGTTTCTTTGCCCGACAGAGCAATGAGCAGTTCTTC. As protein: CASSFFARQSNEQFF.

This clonotype came up many times. The V call is TRBV12-3 or TRBV12-4, the J call TRBJ1-5; D not certain. CDR3 length: 14 residues. Trimming shortened V by 3 bases and J by 5 bases, and 11 bases separated the two germline ends. The CDR3: CASSFRFEDQPQHF. As DNA, the CDR3 is TGTGCCAGCAGTTTCCGGTTCGAAGATCAGCCCCAGCATTTT.

The chain uses TRBV7-6 and TRBJ2-3; TRBD2 matches at 10 bases. Germline V lookup: CDR1 SGHVS, CDR2 FNYEAQ. There are 17 residues in the CDR3. V lost 5 bases and J lost 0; bases outside the gene matches: 8. As DNA, the CDR3 is TGTGCCAGCAGCCTCGGACTAGCGGTTTCTAGCACAGATACGCAGTATTTT. Protein: CASSLGLAVSSTDTQYF.

This rearrangement joins TRBV20-1 to TRBJ2-7; 8 nucleotides line up with TRBD2. CDR1 is DFQATT, CDR2 SNEGSKA, per germline (reference sequence). The junction had 8 bases not matched to a gene; V was cut back by 4 bases and J by 0 bases. This CDR3 region has 15 residues. The CDR3 loop is CSATRQRGSSYEQYF. The CDR3 nucleotides read TGCAGTGCTACCCGGCAGCGGGGGAGCTCCTACGAGCAGTACTTC.

Details on this clonotype: One end of the junction varies from germline; a read error may be responsible. V is TRBV25-1 and J is TRBJ1-2, with TRBD1 matching 10 bases. This CDR3 region has 14 residues. CDR1 is MGHDK, CDR2 SYGVNS, per germline. In DNA, the CDR3 is TGTGCCAGCAGTTCCCCGGGACAGGGGTATGGCCACACCTTC. Protein product: CASSSPGQGYGHTF.

Of note for this clonotype: Possible read error: a much larger clone is one base away. The rearrangement links TRBV10-3 to TRBJ2-3; D uncertain. The germline V gene has CDR1 ENHRY and CDR2 SYGVKD. The CDR3 runs 15 residues. V lost 4 bases to trimming and J lost 0 bases, with 11 bases between them. DNA for the CDR3: TGTGCCATCAGTGTTGGTGAGTCTAGCACAGATACGCAGTATTTT. Encoded protein: CAISVGESSTDTQYF.

The V and J genes are TRBV25-1 and TRBJ2-3; 7 bases fit TRBD1. Germline V lookup: CDR1 MGHDK, CDR2 SYGVNS. V was pared by 7 bases and J by 0 bases, with 10 bases of the junction left unmatched. The CDR3 covers 16 residues. The CDR3 loop reads CASKRGQGHSTDTQYF. CDR3 in DNA: TGTGCCAGCAAGAGGGGGCAGGGGCACAGCACAGATACGCAGTATTTT.

This clonotype has a handful of counts. The chain uses TRBV5-6 and TRBJ1-1; D is unclear. This CDR3 has 15 residues. Germline-derived CDR1 and CDR2 are SGHDT and YYEEEE. V shed 0 bases and J shed 0 bases, with 9 bases lying between them. CDR3 loop: CASSLVVSLNTEAFF. The CDR3 region has the DNA TGTGCCAGCAGCTTGGTGGTCAGCTTGAACACTGAAGCTTTCTTT.